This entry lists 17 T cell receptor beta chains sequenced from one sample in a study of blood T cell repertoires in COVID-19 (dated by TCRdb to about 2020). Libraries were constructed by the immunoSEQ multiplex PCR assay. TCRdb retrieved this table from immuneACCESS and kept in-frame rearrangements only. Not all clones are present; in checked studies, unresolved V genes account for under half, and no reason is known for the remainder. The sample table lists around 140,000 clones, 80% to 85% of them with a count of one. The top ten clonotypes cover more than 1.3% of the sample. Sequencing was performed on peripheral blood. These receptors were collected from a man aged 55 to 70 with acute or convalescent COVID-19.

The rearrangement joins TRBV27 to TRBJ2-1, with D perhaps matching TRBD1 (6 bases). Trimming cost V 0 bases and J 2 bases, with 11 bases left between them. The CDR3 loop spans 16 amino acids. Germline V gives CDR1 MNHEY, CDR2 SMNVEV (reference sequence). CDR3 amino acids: CASSLSDSLAYNEQFF. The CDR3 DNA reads TGTGCCAGCAGTTTATCGGACAGTCTGGCCTACAATGAGCAGTTCTTC.

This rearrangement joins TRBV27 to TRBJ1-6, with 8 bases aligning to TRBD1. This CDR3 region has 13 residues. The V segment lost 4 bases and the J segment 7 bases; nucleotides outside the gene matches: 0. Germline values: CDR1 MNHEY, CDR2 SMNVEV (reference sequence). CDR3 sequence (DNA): TGTGCCAGCAGTTACAGGGGGAATTCACCCCTCCACTTT. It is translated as CASSYRGNSPLHF.

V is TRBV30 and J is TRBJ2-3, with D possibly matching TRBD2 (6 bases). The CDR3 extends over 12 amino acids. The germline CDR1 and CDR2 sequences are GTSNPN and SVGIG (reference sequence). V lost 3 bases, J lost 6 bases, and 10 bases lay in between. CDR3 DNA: TGTGCCTGGAGCGGGGGTGGGGATACGCAGTATTTT. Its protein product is CAWSGGGDTQYF.

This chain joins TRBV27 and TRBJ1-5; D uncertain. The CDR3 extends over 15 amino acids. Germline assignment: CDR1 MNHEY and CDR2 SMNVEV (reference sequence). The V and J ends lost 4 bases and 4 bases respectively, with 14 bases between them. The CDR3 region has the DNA TGTGCCAGCAGTTATTCGGGGATGGGGAATCAGCCCCAGCATTTT. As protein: CASSYSGMGNQPQHF.

CDR3 sequence reads: CASSETRVNSPLHF. CDR3 nucleotides: TGTGCCAGCAGCGAGACCAGGGTTAATTCACCCCTCCACTTT. The rearrangement joins TRBV3-1 (or the pseudogene TRBV3-2) to TRBJ1-6, with D tentatively TRBD1 (5 bases). The CDR3 is 14 amino acids. The germline V and J ends were trimmed by 5 bases and 6 bases, with 11 bases remaining between them. CDR1 LGHDT and CDR2 YNNKEL come from the germline V gene (reference sequence).

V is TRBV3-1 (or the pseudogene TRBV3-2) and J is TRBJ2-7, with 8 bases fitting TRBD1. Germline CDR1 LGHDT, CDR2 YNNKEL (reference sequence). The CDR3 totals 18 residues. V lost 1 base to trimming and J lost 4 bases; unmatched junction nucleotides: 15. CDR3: CASSQAPTGALGFYEQYF. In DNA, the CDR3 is TGTGCCAGCAGCCAAGCTCCGACAGGGGCCCTGGGCTTTTACGAGCAGTACTTC.

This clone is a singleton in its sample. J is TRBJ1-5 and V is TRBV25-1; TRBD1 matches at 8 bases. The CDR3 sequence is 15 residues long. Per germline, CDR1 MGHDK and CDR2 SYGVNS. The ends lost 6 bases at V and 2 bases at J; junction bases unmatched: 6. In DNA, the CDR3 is TGTGCCAGCAGCTCAGGGGGCTCGGGCAATCAGCCCCAGCATTTT. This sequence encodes CASSSGGSGNQPQHF.

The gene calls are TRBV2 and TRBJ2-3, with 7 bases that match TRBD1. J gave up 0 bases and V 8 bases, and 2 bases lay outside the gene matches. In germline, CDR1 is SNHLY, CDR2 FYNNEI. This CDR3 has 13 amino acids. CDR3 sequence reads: CASPGQSTDTQYF. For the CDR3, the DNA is TGTGCCAGCCCGGGACAGAGCACAGATACGCAGTATTTT. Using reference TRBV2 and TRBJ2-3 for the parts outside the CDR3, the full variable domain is EPEVTQTPSHQVTQMGQEVILRCVPISNHLYFYWYRQILGQKVEFLVSFYNNEISEKSEIFDDQFSVERPDGSNFTLKIRSTKLEDSAMYFCASPGQSTDTQYFGPGTRLTVL.

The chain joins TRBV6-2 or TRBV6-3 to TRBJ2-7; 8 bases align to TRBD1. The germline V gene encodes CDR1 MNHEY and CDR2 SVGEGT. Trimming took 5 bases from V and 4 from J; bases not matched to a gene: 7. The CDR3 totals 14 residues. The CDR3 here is CASSPRTGWYEQYF. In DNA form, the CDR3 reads TGTGCCAGCAGTCCGCGGACAGGGTGGTACGAGCAGTACTTC.

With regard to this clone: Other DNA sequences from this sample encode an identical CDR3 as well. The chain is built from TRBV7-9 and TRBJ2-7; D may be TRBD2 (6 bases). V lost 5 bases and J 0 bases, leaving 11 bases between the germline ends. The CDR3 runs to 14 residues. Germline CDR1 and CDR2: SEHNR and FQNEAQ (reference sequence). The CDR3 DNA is TGTGCCAGCAGCCCGGGACTGCCCTCCTACGAGCAGTACTTC. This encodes CASSPGLPSYEQYF.

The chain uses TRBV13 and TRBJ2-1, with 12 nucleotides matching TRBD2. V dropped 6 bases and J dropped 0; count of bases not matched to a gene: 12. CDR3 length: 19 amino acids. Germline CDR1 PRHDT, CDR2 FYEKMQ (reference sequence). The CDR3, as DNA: TGTGCCAGCAGGCGAGGGACTAGCGGGCGTCTTCTCTCCTACAATGAGCAGTTCTTC. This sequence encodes CASRRGTSGRLLSYNEQFF. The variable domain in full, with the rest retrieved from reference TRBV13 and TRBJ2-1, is AAGVIQSPRHLIKEKRETATLKCYPIPRHDTVYWYQQGPGQDPQFLISFYEKMQSDKGSIPDRFSAQQFSDYHSELNMSSLELGDSALYFCASRRGTSGRLLSYNEQFFGPGTRLTVL.

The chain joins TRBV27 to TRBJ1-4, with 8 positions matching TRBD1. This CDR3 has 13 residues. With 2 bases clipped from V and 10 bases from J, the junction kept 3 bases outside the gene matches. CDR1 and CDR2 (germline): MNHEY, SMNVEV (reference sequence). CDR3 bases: TGTGCCAGCAGTTTAACAGGGGGGAGAAAACTGTTTTTT. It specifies CASSLTGGRKLFF.

CDR3 residues: CASSPGGFTNIQYF. The CDR3 coding sequence is TGTGCCAGTAGTCCTGGGGGCTTCACAAACATTCAGTACTTC. The chain carries TRBV19 and TRBJ2-4, with D perhaps matching TRBD1 (6 bases). The CDR3 length is 14 residues. Trimming removed 5 bases at V and 6 bases at J, with 14 bases between. Germline V CDR1 and CDR2: LNHDA, SQIVND (reference sequence).

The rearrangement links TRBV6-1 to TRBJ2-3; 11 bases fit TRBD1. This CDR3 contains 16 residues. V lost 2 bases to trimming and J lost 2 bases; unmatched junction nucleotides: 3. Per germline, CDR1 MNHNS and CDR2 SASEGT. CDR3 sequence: CASSETGQGATDTQYF. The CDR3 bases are TGTGCCAGCAGTGAAACCGGACAGGGGGCCACAGATACGCAGTATTTT.

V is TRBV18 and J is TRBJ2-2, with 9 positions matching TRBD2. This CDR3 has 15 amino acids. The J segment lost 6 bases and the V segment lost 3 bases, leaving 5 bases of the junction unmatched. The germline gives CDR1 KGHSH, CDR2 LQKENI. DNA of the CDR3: TGTGCCAGCTCACCCTCTCGCGGGAGGGCCGGGGAGCTGTTTTTT. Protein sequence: CASSPSRGRAGELFF.

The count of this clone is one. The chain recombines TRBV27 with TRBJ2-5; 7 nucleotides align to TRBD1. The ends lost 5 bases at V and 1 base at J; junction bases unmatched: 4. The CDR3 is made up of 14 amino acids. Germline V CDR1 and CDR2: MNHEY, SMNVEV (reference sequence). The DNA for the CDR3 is TGTGCCAGCAGTCTGGGACAGCCCCAAGAGACCCAGTACTTC. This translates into CASSLGQPQETQYF.

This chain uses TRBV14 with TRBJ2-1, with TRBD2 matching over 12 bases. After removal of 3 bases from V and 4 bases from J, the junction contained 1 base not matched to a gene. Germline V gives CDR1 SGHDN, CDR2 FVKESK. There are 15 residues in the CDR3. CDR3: CASSHLAGGYNEQFF. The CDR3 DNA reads TGTGCCAGCAGCCATCTAGCGGGGGGGTACAATGAGCAGTTCTTC.